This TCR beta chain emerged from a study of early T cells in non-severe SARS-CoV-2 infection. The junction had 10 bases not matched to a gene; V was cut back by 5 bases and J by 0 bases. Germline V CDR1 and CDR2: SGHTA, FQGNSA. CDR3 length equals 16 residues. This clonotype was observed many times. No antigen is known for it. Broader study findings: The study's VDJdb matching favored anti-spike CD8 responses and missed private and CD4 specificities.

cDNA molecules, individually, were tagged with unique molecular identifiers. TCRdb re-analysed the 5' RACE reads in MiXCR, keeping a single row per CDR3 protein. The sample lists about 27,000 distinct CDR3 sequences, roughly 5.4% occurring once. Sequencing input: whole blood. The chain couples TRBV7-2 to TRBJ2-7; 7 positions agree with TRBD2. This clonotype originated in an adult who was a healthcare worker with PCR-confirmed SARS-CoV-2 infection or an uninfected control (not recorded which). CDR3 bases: TGTGCCAGCAGCCGCGGGAGCGGGATAAGCTCCTACGAGCAGTACTTC. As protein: CASSRGSGISSYEQYF.